These T cell receptor beta chains were read from a single sample in a study of blood T cell repertoires in COVID-19. Some clones are missing from TCRdb's copy, which holds only in-frame ones; the method was immunoSEQ multiplex PCR. The repertoire holds 250,000 to 300,000 clones, with 80% to 90% as singletons. The sample comprised peripheral blood. Receptor source: a woman in her sixties or seventies with COVID-19, enrolled during active disease. Both conserved end residues are part of each CDR3. D genes are given only for firm matches. Clone size appears in some rows only: once, few, many, or a class for an expanded clone.

D: NA
size: NA
V: TRBV15
J: TRBJ1-2
DNA: TGTGCCACCAGCAGAGATATCGGGTTTTCGGAAAGCGGCTATGGCTACACCTTC
CDR3: CATSRDIGFSESGYGYTF

D: TRBD1
size: NA
V: TRBV5-1
J: TRBJ1-4
DNA: TGCGCCAGCAGCCCGACCGACAGGGTGGCTAATGAAAAACTGTTTTTT
CDR3: CASSPTDRVANEKLFF

D: TRBD2
size: NA
V: TRBV5-1
J: TRBJ2-1
DNA: TGCGCCAGCAGCAAATACCGGGAGGTTAATGAGCAGTTCTTC
CDR3: CASSKYREVNEQFF

D: NA
size: NA
V: TRBV7-2
J: TRBJ2-1
DNA: TGTGCCAGCAGCCTAGGGAACGGGATAGACGTAACGGAGCAGTTCTTC
CDR3: CASSLGNGIDVTEQFF

D: TRBD2
size: NA
V: TRBV27
J: TRBJ2-7
DNA: TGTGCCAGCAGCCCCCTAGGCGGGAGCTCCTACGAGCAGTACTTC
CDR3: CASSPLGGSSYEQYF

D: NA
size: NA
V: TRBV7-3
J: TRBJ1-1
DNA: TGTGCCAGCAGCTTAATGGCTCGAGGATCTGAAGCTTTCTTT
CDR3: CASSLMARGSEAFF

D: TRBD2
size: NA
V: TRBV7-3
J: TRBJ2-6
DNA: TGTGCCAGCAGCGGGCTAGCGGGAGGGCCCTCAGGGGGGGCCAACGTCCTGACTTTC
CDR3: CASSGLAGGPSGGANVLTF

D: TRBD2
size: once
V: TRBV7-9
J: TRBJ2-1
DNA: TGTGCCAGCAGCTTGAGACTAGCGGGAGGCGAGCAGTTCTTC
CDR3: CASSLRLAGGEQFF

D: TRBD1
size: NA
V: TRBV11-3
J: TRBJ1-2
DNA: TGTGCCAGCAGCTTACGACAGGGGGCATCGAATGGCTACACCTTC
CDR3: CASSLRQGASNGYTF

D: TRBD1
size: once
V: TRBV5-4
J: TRBJ1-5
DNA: TGTGCCAGCAGCCCCGGGACAGGAGTCAATCAGCCCCAGCATTTT
CDR3: CASSPGTGVNQPQHF

D: NA
size: NA
V: TRBV3-1/TRBV3-2
J: TRBJ2-3
DNA: TGTGCCAGCAGCCAAGATCGACACGCGAGCACAGATACGCAGTATTTT
CDR3: CASSQDRHASTDTQYF

D: NA
size: NA
V: TRBV18
J: TRBJ2-7
DNA: TGTGCCAGCTCACCACCCGGGACAAAGGGGTACGAGCAGTACTTC
CDR3: CASSPPGTKGYEQYF

D: TRBD1
size: NA
V: TRBV27
J: TRBJ1-6
DNA: TGTGCCAGCAGTTTGCTCCGGGACAGGGGTAATTCACCCCTCCACTTT
CDR3: CASSLLRDRGNSPLHF

D: TRBD1
size: NA
V: TRBV4-3
J: TRBJ1-2
DNA: TGCGCCAGCAGCCAGTCGGACAGGGGGGACTATGGCTACACCTTC
CDR3: CASSQSDRGDYGYTF

D: TRBD1
size: NA
V: TRBV29-1
J: TRBJ2-7
DNA: TGCAGCGTTGACCCCGGGACAGGGACCCACGAGCAGTACTTC
CDR3: CSVDPGTGTHEQYF

D: TRBD2
size: NA
V: TRBV4-3
J: TRBJ2-5
DNA: TGCGCCAGCAGCCAAGAATCCAGCGGGAGCTGGGGAGAGACCCAGTACTTC
CDR3: CASSQESSGSWGETQYF

D: TRBD1
size: NA
V: TRBV28
J: TRBJ1-5
DNA: TGTGCCAGCAGTTTGACAGGGCCGTATAGCAATCAGCCCCAGCATTTT
CDR3: CASSLTGPYSNQPQHF

D: NA
size: once
V: TRBV5-1
J: TRBJ2-2
DNA: TGCGCCAGCACTTACCTTGGGGGCTCGAGCACCGGGGAGCTGTTTTTT
CDR3: CASTYLGGSSTGELFF

D: NA
size: NA
V: TRBV11-3
J: TRBJ2-5
DNA: TGTGCCAGCAGCCGCGGGGAGGAGACCCAGTACTTC
CDR3: CASSRGEETQYF

D: TRBD2
size: NA
V: TRBV14
J: TRBJ2-3
DNA: TGTGCCAGCAGCCAAGGGACTAGCGGGGCTAGCACAGATACGCAGTATTTT
CDR3: CASSQGTSGASTDTQYF

D: TRBD1
size: NA
V: TRBV3-1/TRBV3-2
J: TRBJ1-2
DNA: TGTGCCAGCAGCCCGGGGGACAGGAACTATGGCTACACCTTC
CDR3: CASSPGDRNYGYTF

D: TRBD2
size: once
V: TRBV3-1/TRBV3-2
J: TRBJ2-1
DNA: TGTGCCAGCAGCCTTCGACTAGCGGGCGATGAGCAGTTCTTC
CDR3: CASSLRLAGDEQFF

D: TRBD1
size: NA
V: TRBV5-4
J: TRBJ2-5
DNA: TGTGCCAGCAGCTTGGACAGGGGGGAGACCCAGTACTTC
CDR3: CASSLDRGETQYF

D: TRBD1
size: NA
V: TRBV7-3
J: TRBJ2-1
DNA: TGTGCCAGCAGCTTAGACAGGGCTGGCAATGAGCAGTTCTTC
CDR3: CASSLDRAGNEQFF

D: TRBD2
size: NA
V: TRBV2
J: TRBJ2-7
DNA: TGTGCCAGCAGTGGGTGGACTAGCGGGAGTAGGCGCGAGCAGTACTTC
CDR3: CASSGWTSGSRREQYF

D: TRBD1
size: NA
V: TRBV7-6
J: TRBJ2-3
DNA: TGTGCCAGCAGCTTGATACAGGGGAGCACAGATACGCAGTATTTT
CDR3: CASSLIQGSTDTQYF

D: TRBD1
size: NA
V: TRBV10-3
J: TRBJ1-2
DNA: TGTGCCATCAGTGTCGACAGGGGAAACTATGGCTACACCTTC
CDR3: CAISVDRGNYGYTF

D: TRBD2
size: NA
V: TRBV9
J: TRBJ2-7
DNA: TGTGCCAGCAGCCTCGGTGCTAGCGGGAGGGCCTACGAGCAGTACTTC
CDR3: CASSLGASGRAYEQYF

D: NA
size: NA
V: TRBV5-4
J: TRBJ2-3
DNA: TGTGCCAGCAGCTTATTCACGGGGTCCGTAGATACGCAGTATTTT
CDR3: CASSLFTGSVDTQYF

D: NA
size: NA
V: TRBV7-2
J: TRBJ2-3
DNA: TGTGCCAGCAGCACGTCTCGCTACACAGATACGCAGTATTTT
CDR3: CASSTSRYTDTQYF

D: TRBD1
size: NA
V: TRBV7-2
J: TRBJ1-2
DNA: TGTGCCAGCAGCTTCCGACAGGGCCATGGCTACACCTTC
CDR3: CASSFRQGHGYTF